These T cell receptor beta chains were read from a single sample in a study of cytomegalovirus exposure and HLA in healthy donors. Generated by immunoSEQ multiplex PCR, the TCRdb table keeps only in-frame clones and is missing some. The sample records under 200,000 clones, approximately 79% being singletons. Sequenced input: PBMCs. The receptors shown here come from a human donor in good health. CDR3s include the opening cysteine and the closing phenylalanine or tryptophan. D genes are given only for firm matches. Only some rows state a clone size, as once, few, many or a class for expanded clones.

clone size	J gene	D gene	V gene	CDR3 length	CDR3 DNA	CDR3 protein
.	TRBJ1-2	.	TRBV13	12	TGTGCCAGCAGCCTTGGACAGTGTGGCTACACCTTC	CASSLGQCGYTF
.	TRBJ2-4	TRBD1	TRBV5-1	16	TGCGCCAGCAGCTTCACTGTGACAGGGGAGAAAAACATTCAGTACTTC	CASSFTVTGEKNIQYF
few	TRBJ1-1	.	TRBV27	17	TGTGCCAGCAGTTTATCCGGGGACTCTCCCATGAACACTGAAGCTTTCTTT	CASSLSGDSPMNTEAFF
.	TRBJ1-2	TRBD1	TRBV7-8	18	TGTGCCAGCAGCTTAGCAGGGGGACAGGGAAGAAATTTCTATGGCTACACCTTC	CASSLAGGQGRNFYGYTF
few	TRBJ2-1	TRBD2	TRBV4-1	13	TGCGCCAGCAGCAAGACTAGCGGGGATGAGCAGTTCTTC	CASSKTSGDEQFF
.	TRBJ2-1	.	TRBV29-1	13	TGCAGCGTTGGCCAAACAGGCTACAATGAGCAGTTCTTC	CSVGQTGYNEQFF
.	TRBJ1-2	.	TRBV2	13	TGTGCCAGCAGTGAAGGGCGGGCCTATGGCTACACCTTC	CASSEGRAYGYTF
.	TRBJ2-7	.	TRBV29-1	13	TGCAGCGTTGAAGATCGTAGGGGGGGAGAGCAGTACTTC	CSVEDRRGGEQYF
.	TRBJ1-2	.	TRBV28	14	TGTGCCAGCAGTTTATATTCCACGGACTATGGCTACACCTTC	CASSLYSTDYGYTF
.	TRBJ1-1	TRBD1	TRBV10-3	15	TGTGCCATCAGTCCCGGGACAGGGGGGAACACTGAAGCTTTCTTT	CAISPGTGGNTEAFF
.	TRBJ2-2	.	TRBV11-2	17	TGTGCCAGCAGCCCACCAACGGGGTGGGGGAACACCGGGGAGCTGTTTTTT	CASSPPTGWGNTGELFF
.	TRBJ2-7	TRBD1	TRBV27	15	TGTGCCAGCAGTCGGGCGACAGGGGGCTCCTACGAGCAGTACTTC	CASSRATGGSYEQYF
few	TRBJ2-1	TRBD2	TRBV4-3	15	TGCGCCAGCAGCCCCCGTAGGACTAGCAAGTATGAGCAGTTCTTC	CASSPRRTSKYEQFF
.	TRBJ2-2	.	TRBV4-1	16	TGCGCCAGCAGCCAACCTTGGACAGAGAACACCGGGGAGCTGTTTTTT	CASSQPWTENTGELFF
.	TRBJ1-2	.	TRBV4-2	14	TGTGCCAGCAGCCAAGATTTCAGGGGATATGGCTACACCTTC	CASSQDFRGYGYTF
.	TRBJ1-2	.	TRBV2	14	TGTGCCAGCAGTGACTCGGGGGCTAACTATGGCTACACCTTC	CASSDSGANYGYTF
.	TRBJ2-5	.	TRBV5-1	17	TGCGCCAGCAGGGCTACTCTCGGGGGGCCAATACAAGAGACCCAGTACTTC	CASRATLGGPIQETQYF
.	TRBJ1-4	TRBD1	TRBV18	16	TGTGCCAGCTCACGGGGACAGGGAGCGACTAATGAAAAACTGTTTTTT	CASSRGQGATNEKLFF
.	TRBJ2-7	.	TRBV5-1	13	TGCGCCAGCAGCTTGATAGGGGTCCACGAGCAGTACTTC	CASSLIGVHEQYF
.	TRBJ2-7	TRBD2	TRBV18	15	TGTGCCAGCTCACCACCCAGCGGGGGGCCCTACGAGCAGTACTTC	CASSPPSGGPYEQYF
.	TRBJ1-2	.	TRBV18	17	TGTGCCAGCTCACCGACAAAGGGGACAAACGGGCCCTATGGCTACACCTTC	CASSPTKGTNGPYGYTF
few	TRBJ1-1	.	TRBV7-2	14	TGTGCCAGCAGCTTTGCACCCAACCAGGGTGAAGCTTTCTTT	CASSFAPNQGEAFF
.	TRBJ1-2	.	TRBV29-1	14	TGCAGCATCCCCCCGGTCGGGGTTAACTATGGCTACACCTTC	CSIPPVGVNYGYTF
few	TRBJ1-4	TRBD1	TRBV6-6	14	TGTGCCAGCAGTCGGGACAGGGTTGATGAAAAACTGTTTTTT	CASSRDRVDEKLFF
.	TRBJ1-3	.	TRBV25-1	18	TGTGCCAGCAGCGACCCTCGGGAGGGGACGCTCTCTGGAAACACCATATATTTT	CASSDPREGTLSGNTIYF
.	TRBJ2-3	.	TRBV7-9	12	TGTGCCAGCAGCTTAATGGGGCTTACGCAGTATTTT	CASSLMGLTQYF
.	TRBJ1-2	.	TRBV9	12	TGTGCCAGCAGCGCCCTCGAGCATGGCTACACCTTC	CASSALEHGYTF
once	TRBJ1-3	.	TRBV15	16	TGTGCCACCAGCAGAGATCCCCCGAGGCCTGGAAACACCATATATTTT	CATSRDPPRPGNTIYF
.	TRBJ1-6	.	TRBV27	17	TGTGTCAGCAGTTTATTGAACAGTCGCTCCTATAATTCACCCCTCCACTTT	CVSSLLNSRSYNSPLHF
.	TRBJ2-1	TRBD2	TRBV5-8	16	TGTGCCAGCAGCTTGTTTCTCGGGGGGGGTGGCAATGAGCAGTTCTTC	CASSLFLGGGGNEQFF
.	TRBJ1-2	.	TRBV6-1	14	TGTGCCAGCAGTGAGGCATTAAAAGACTATGGCTACACCTTC	CASSEALKDYGYTF